These 18 T cell receptor beta chains originate from one sample sequenced in a study of blood T cell repertoires in COVID-19 (dated by TCRdb to 2020 to 2021). Library creation used the immunoSEQ multiplex PCR assay. Held by TCRdb, this immuneACCESS table contains in-frame sequences only and omits some clones. Under half of the omission traces to an unresolved V gene where checked; the cause of the rest is unknown. Across this sample there are around 60,000 clones, with about 80% seen only once. Approximately 21% of the sample goes to the ten largest clones. The sample taken for sequencing was peripheral blood. All receptors come from a young man with COVID-19, enrolled during active disease.

The V call is TRBV11-2, the J call TRBJ2-2; tentative D call: TRBD2 (6 bases). Germline loops: CDR1 SGHAT, CDR2 FQNNGV. This CDR3 comprises 16 residues. Trimming stripped 0 bases from V and 1 base from J, with 9 bases between. CDR3 loop: CASSLDTSLNTGELFF. The CDR3 DNA sequence: TGTGCCAGCAGCTTAGACACTAGCCTGAACACCGGGGAGCTGTTTTTT.

The V and J genes are TRBV29-1 and TRBJ1-2; 10 bases are a match to TRBD1. The CDR3 loop spans 13 amino acids. The germline CDR1 and CDR2 sequences are SQVTM and ANQGSEA. V shed 3 bases and J 7 bases; nucleotides not matched to a gene: 5. CDR3: CSVDRDRGGGYTF. The CDR3, as DNA: TGCAGCGTTGACCGGGACAGGGGTGGTGGCTACACCTTC.

The chain uses TRBV6-2 or TRBV6-3 and TRBJ2-3, with 9 bases matching TRBD1. CDR3 length: 15 amino acids. V gave up 6 bases and J gave up 0 bases; unmatched junction bases: 4. From germline, CDR1 is MNHEY and CDR2 SVGEGT. CDR3 sequence reads: CASSTGTGSTDTQYF. CDR3 bases: TGTGCCAGCAGCACCGGGACAGGGAGCACAGATACGCAGTATTTT.

The V gene is TRBV30, the J gene TRBJ2-7, with D unclear. The CDR3 has 16 amino acids. Trimming cost V 3 bases and J 2 bases, with 20 bases left between them. CDR1 is GTSNPN, CDR2 SVGIG, per germline (reference sequence). The CDR3 nucleotides are TGTGCCTGGAGACCCCGGTTGCGCGGCACAACCTACGAGCAGTACTTC. It is translated as CAWRPRLRGTTYEQYF. Supplemented by reference TRBV30 and TRBJ2-7, the full variable domain reads SQTIHQWPATLVQPVGSPLSLECTVEGTSNPNLYWYRQAAGRGLQLLFYSVGIGQISSEVPQNLSASRPQDRQFILSSKKLLLSDSGFYLCAWRPRLRGTTYEQYFGPGTRLTVT.

This clone was seen only a few times. The V gene is TRBV30, the J gene TRBJ1-5; TRBD1 agrees at 9 bases. Germline CDR1 GTSNPN, CDR2 SVGIG (reference sequence). This CDR3 spans 16 amino acids. V lost 2 bases to trimming and J lost 4 bases; unmatched junction nucleotides: 9. CDR3 loop: CAWSPKQGAVNQPQHF. Here the CDR3 DNA reads TGTGCCTGGAGTCCTAAACAGGGGGCTGTTAATCAGCCCCAGCATTTT.

This clone occurred a few times. The rearrangement links TRBV4-1 to TRBJ2-1; no clear D. This CDR3 region has 12 residues. CDR1 and CDR2 from the germline V gene are MGHRA and YSYEKL. V was trimmed by 0 bases and J by 9 bases, leaving 6 bases between them. CDR3 nucleotide sequence: TGCGCCAGCAGCCAAGATCAGGCTGAGCAGTTCTTC. Translating it yields CASSQDQAEQFF.

V usage is TRBV5-5 and J usage is TRBJ2-7; D not certain. Germline V gene sequence: CDR1 SGHKS, CDR2 YYEKEE (reference sequence). The V gene lost 1 base and the J gene lost 4 bases, with 6 bases spanning the gap. CDR3 length: 12 residues. CDR3 region: CASSLFPYEQYF. Written as DNA, the CDR3 is TGTGCCAGCAGCTTGTTCCCGTACGAGCAGTACTTC.

The rearrangement uses TRBV25-1 and TRBJ2-7; D gene unclear. V gave up 0 bases and J gave up 0 bases, with 9 bases separating them. Germline V gene sequence: CDR1 MGHDK, CDR2 SYGVNS. This CDR3 spans 15 amino acids. The CDR3 here is CASSEYRSPSYEQYF. The DNA of the CDR3 is TGTGCCAGCAGTGAATATCGGAGCCCCTCCTACGAGCAGTACTTC.

Worth noting for this clone: An end of the junction differs from the germline gene, which may be a read error. The V gene is TRBV7-7, the J gene TRBJ2-2; TRBD2 matches 7 bases. In germline, CDR1 is SSHAT, CDR2 FNYEAQ (reference sequence). The CDR3 loop spans 17 amino acids. CDR3 DNA: TGTGCTAGCAGCTCCTCTAGCGGATCACTCCCAGGGGGGGAGCTGTTTTTT. This translates into CASSSSSGSLPGGELFF.

The V and J genes are TRBV3-1 (or the pseudogene TRBV3-2) and TRBJ1-1; no clear D. Germline CDR1 reads LGHDT; CDR2 reads YNNKEL (reference sequence). The CDR3 runs to 13 residues. V lost 2 bases and J lost 10, with 14 bases in between. The CDR3 loop reads CASSQFLREAAFF. CDR3 DNA sequence: TGTGCCAGCAGCCAATTTCTACGGGAGGCAGCTTTCTTT.

This chain links TRBV6-5 with TRBJ2-7; 9 bases align to TRBD1. Germline CDR1 is MNHEY and CDR2 is SVGAGI. The CDR3 has 14 amino acids. J was trimmed by 4 bases and V by 6 bases; bases with no gene match: 7. Here the CDR3 reads CASRRDRAPYEQYF. DNA for the CDR3: TGTGCCAGCAGACGGGACAGGGCCCCTTACGAGCAGTACTTC.

The gene calls are TRBV4-1 and TRBJ2-7; TRBD2 agrees at 8 bases. Germline loops: CDR1 MGHRA, CDR2 YSYEKL. V was clipped by 2 bases and J by 2 bases; unmatched bases: 8. This CDR3 is built from 16 residues. The CDR3, as DNA: TGCGCCAGCAGCCAACGGGCCCTAGCGGGTCCCTACGAGCAGTACTTC. It encodes CASSQRALAGPYEQYF.

The chain uses TRBV11-2 and TRBJ2-1; the D is unclear. Germline assignment: CDR1 SGHAT and CDR2 FQNNGV. V shed 8 bases and J shed 1 base, with 12 bases lying between them. CDR3 size: 14 residues. The CDR3 DNA reads TGTGCCAGCGGTCAGGATTGGTCCTACAATGAGCAGTTCTTC. As protein: CASGQDWSYNEQFF. The whole variable domain, remainder taken from reference TRBV11-2 and TRBJ2-1, is EAGVAQSPRYKIIEKRQSVAFWCNPISGHATLYWYQQILGQGPKLLIQFQNNGVVDDSQLPKDRFSAERLKGVDSTLKIQPAKLEDSAVYLCASGQDWSYNEQFFGPGTRLTVL.

The chain joins TRBV14 to TRBJ2-7, with 8 bases fitting TRBD1. J gave up 0 bases and V 4 bases, and 11 bases lay outside the gene matches. Germline V lookup: CDR1 SGHDN, CDR2 FVKESK. This CDR3 comprises 17 residues. CDR3 region: CASSRLRGRGSSYEQYF. For the CDR3, the DNA is TGTGCCAGCAGCCGCCTCAGGGGGCGCGGAAGCTCCTACGAGCAGTACTTC.

This clone occurred once. The rearrangement joins TRBV7-9 to TRBJ1-2, with 7 bases identical to TRBD1. Germline CDR1 is SEHNR and CDR2 is FQNEAQ (reference sequence). With V trimmed by 5 bases and J by 1 base, 7 bases remained unmatched. This CDR3 is 15 amino acids long. The CDR3 region has the DNA TGTGCCAGCAGCCCTATGGACAGGTATAACTATGGCTACACCTTC. Translated, it gives CASSPMDRYNYGYTF.

The chain recombines TRBV6-5 with TRBJ1-2; 9 bases are a match to TRBD1. Germline loops: CDR1 MNHEY, CDR2 SVGAGI. J was trimmed by 7 bases and V by 6 bases; bases with no gene match: 6. This CDR3 region has 13 residues. This CDR3 reads CASRPGQGLGYTF. DNA for the CDR3: TGTGCCAGCAGACCCGGACAGGGGCTTGGCTACACCTTC.

V is TRBV7-2 and J is TRBJ1-1; 8 bases fit TRBD1. In germline, CDR1 is SGHTA, CDR2 FQGNSA. J gave up 3 bases and V 4 bases, and 10 bases lay outside the gene matches. The CDR3 totals 16 residues. The CDR3 reads CASSSGQGGGYTEAFF. Here the CDR3 DNA reads TGTGCCAGCAGCTCAGGACAGGGCGGAGGGTACACTGAAGCTTTCTTT.

The V gene is TRBV27, the J gene TRBJ1-6, with D perhaps TRBD1 (6 bases). V lost 5 bases and J 7 bases, leaving 15 bases between the germline ends. The germline CDR1 and CDR2 sequences are MNHEY and SMNVEV (reference sequence). This CDR3 spans 15 amino acids. DNA for the CDR3: TGTGCCAGCAGTCCCCCCCAGGGGATGAATTCACCCCTCCACTTT. Amino acids: CASSPPQGMNSPLHF.